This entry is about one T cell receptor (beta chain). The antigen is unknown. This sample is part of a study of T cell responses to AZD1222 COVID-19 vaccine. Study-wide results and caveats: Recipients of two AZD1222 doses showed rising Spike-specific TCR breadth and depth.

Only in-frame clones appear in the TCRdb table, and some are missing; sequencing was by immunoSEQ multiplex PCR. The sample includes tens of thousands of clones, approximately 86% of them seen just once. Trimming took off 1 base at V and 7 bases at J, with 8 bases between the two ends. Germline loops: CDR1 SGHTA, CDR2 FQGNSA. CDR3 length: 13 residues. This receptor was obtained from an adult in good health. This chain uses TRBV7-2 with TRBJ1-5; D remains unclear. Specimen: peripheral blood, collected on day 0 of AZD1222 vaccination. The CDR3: CASSLEGRQPQHF. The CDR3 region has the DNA TGTGCCAGCAGCTTAGAGGGTCGCCAGCCCCAGCATTTT.